This entry concerns a single TCR beta chain. Germline values: CDR1 MNHEY, CDR2 SVGEGT. The CDR3 covers 14 residues. Trimming took 3 bases from V and 7 from J; bases not matched to a gene: 4. This entry belongs to a study of blood T cell repertoires in COVID-19. Looking at the study overall: Nucleic acid was either cDNA or gDNA, and it came from T cells, B-cell-depleted T cells, or PBMCs.

In the original analysis: Nucleated cell counts were estimated from reference gene primer amplification. Libraries were prepared by immunoSEQ multiplex PCR; TCRdb keeps only in-frame clonotypes and omits some of them. The DNA was the basis for D and trimming; V, J and clone size are from that table. The table lists about 140,000 clones, around 81% of them singletons, with 1.6% in the top ten. The material sequenced was peripheral blood. V is TRBV6-2 or TRBV6-3 and J is TRBJ2-1, with 9 bases matching TRBD2. This sequence originates from a human donor in a cohort sampled during active COVID-19. The CDR3 DNA follows: TGTGCCAGCAGTTATCTAGCGGGATTAAATGAGCAGTTCTTC. It codes for CASSYLAGLNEQFF.